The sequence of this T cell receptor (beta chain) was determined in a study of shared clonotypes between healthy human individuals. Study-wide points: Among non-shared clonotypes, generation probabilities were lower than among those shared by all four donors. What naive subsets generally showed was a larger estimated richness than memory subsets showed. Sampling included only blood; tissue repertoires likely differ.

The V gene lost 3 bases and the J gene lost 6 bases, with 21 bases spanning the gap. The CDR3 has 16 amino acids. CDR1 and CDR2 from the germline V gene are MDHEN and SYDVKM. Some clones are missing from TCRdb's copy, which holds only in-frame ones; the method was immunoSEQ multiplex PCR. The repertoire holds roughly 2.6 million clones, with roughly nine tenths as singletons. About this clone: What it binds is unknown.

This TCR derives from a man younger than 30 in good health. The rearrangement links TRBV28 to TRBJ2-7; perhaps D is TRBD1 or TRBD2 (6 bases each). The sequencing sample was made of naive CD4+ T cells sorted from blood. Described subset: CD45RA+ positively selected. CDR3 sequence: CASSFTGAGGFGEQYF. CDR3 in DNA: TGTGCCAGCAGTTTTACGGGGGCTGGGGGCTTTGGCGAGCAGTACTTC.